Sequencing of this T cell receptor (beta chain) was carried out in a study of CD8+CD57+ T cells in acquired aplastic anemia. Study-wide findings and caveats: Common to patients and controls were twenty-nine CD8+ CDR3 sequences. Any difference that existed in CD8+ Simpson's diversity between patients and controls was not significant.

With regard to this clonotype: Its antigen is unidentified.

Those patients picked for sequencing had displayed CD8+CD57+ cell expansion on flow cytometry. Patients uniformly had severe acquired aplastic anemia. Patients had not yet gotten any therapy when their blood was taken for sampling. Investigators profiled TCR beta VDJ and CDR3 from genomic DNA template. TCRdb reprocessed the reads via MiXCR and lists one record per CDR3 protein. The sample shows some 180,000 distinct CDR3 sequences, roughly 60% of them seen only once. This CDR3 has 16 amino acids. The V end was cut by 4 bases, the J end by 5 bases, with 21 bases between. Germline V gene data show CDR1 as SGHVS and CDR2 as FQNEAQ.

Sequencing was done on a sample of sorted CD4+, CD8+, or CD8+CD57+ T cells (not recorded which) from PBMCs. The rearrangement uses TRBV7-8 and TRBJ2-7; tentatively, D is TRBD2 (6 bases). The TCR was taken from a human donor with aplastic anemia. CDR3 coding DNA: TGTGCCAGCAGCTCAATAACTAGGGAGGCTGGTAACGAGCAGTACTTC. It is translated as CASSSITREAGNEQYF.